This TCR delta chain was identified during a study of gamma-delta chains in newborns, infants, children. TCRdb re-analyzed the reads via CATT. The data show fewer than 5,000 delta-chain clones, around 37% seen once. This clonotype originated in a child who received the measles vaccine. The sequencing sample was made of blood.

The CDR3: CAAVPPTGTRRYTDKLIF. The CDR3 DNA reads TGTGCAGCAGTTCCTCCTACTGGGACCCGAAGGTACACCGATAAACTCATCTTT. J is TRDJ1 and V is TRAV29/DV5, with D perhaps assigned TRDD2 or TRDD3 (6 bases each). CDR3 size: 18 residues. Trimming shortened V by 4 bases and J by 0 bases, and 25 bases separated the two germline ends. Per germline, CDR1 NSMFDY and CDR2 ISSIKDK. The full variable domain, in which reference TRAV29/DV5 and TRDJ1 provide the parts outside the CDR3, is DQQVKQNSPSLSVQEGRISILNCDYTNSMFDYFLWYKKYPAEGPTFLISISSIKDKNEDGRFTVFLNKSAKHLSLHIVPSQPGDSAVYFCAAVPPTGTRRYTDKLIFGKGTRVTVEP.